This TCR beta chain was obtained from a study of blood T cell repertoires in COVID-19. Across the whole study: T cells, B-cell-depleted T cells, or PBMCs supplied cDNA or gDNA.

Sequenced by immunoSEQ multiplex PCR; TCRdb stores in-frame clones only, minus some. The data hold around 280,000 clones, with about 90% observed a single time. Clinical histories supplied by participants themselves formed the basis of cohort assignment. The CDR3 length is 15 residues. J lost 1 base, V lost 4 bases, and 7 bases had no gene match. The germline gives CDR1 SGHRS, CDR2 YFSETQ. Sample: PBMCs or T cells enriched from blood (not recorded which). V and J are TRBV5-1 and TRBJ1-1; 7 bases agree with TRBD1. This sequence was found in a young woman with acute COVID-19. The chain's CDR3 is CASSTGQAGNTEAFF. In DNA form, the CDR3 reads TGCGCCAGCAGCACCGGACAGGCGGGGAACACTGAAGCTTTCTTT.